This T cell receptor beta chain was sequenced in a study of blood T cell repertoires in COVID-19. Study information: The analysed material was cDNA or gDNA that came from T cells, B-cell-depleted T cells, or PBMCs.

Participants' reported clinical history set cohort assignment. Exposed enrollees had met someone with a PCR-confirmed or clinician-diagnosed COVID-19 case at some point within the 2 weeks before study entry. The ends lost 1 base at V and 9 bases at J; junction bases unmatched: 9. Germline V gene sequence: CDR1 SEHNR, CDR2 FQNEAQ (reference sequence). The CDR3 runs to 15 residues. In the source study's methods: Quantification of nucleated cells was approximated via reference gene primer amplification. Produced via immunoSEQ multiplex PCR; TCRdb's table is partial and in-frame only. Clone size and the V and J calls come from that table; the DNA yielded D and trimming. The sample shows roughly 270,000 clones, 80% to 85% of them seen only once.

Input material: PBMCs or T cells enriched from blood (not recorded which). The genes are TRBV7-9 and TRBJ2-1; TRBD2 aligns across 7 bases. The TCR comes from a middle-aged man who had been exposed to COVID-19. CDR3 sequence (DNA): TGTGCCAGCAGCTTAGAGGCGGGAGATCATGCTGAGCAGTTCTTC. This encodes CASSLEAGDHAEQFF. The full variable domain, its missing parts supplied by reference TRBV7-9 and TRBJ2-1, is DTGVSQNPRHKITKRGQNVTFRCDPISEHNRLYWYRQTLGQGPEFLTYFQNEAQLEKSRLLSDRFSAERPKGSFSTLEIQRTEQGDSAMYLCASSLEAGDHAEQFFGPGTRLTVL.